Listed below are T cell receptor beta chains from one sample, sequenced in a study of blood T cell repertoires in COVID-19. Assay: immunoSEQ multiplex PCR; the TCRdb copy retains only in-frame clones and omits some. The sample lists under 250,000 clones, around 90% occurring once. The specimen was peripheral blood. The receptors originated from a man aged 25 to 40 with COVID-19, enrolled during active disease. Both conserved end residues are part of each CDR3. A D gene is named only where the DNA matches it firmly. Only some rows state a clone size, as once, few, many or a class for expanded clones.

TGCGCCAGCAGCTTGGTCGCGGGGGGCTCTATTTACAATGAGCAGTTCTTC	CASSLVAGGSIYNEQFF	-	TRBD2	TRBJ2-1	TRBV5-1
TGTGCCAGCAGCTTAGACAGGGGGCGCAGGACAGATACGCAGTATTTT	CASSLDRGRRTDTQYF	-	TRBD1	TRBJ2-3	TRBV7-2
TGTGCCAGCAGCTTAAGAAGTCGGGGGTCGTTCGTCGGGGAGCTGTTTTTT	CASSLRSRGSFVGELFF	once	-	TRBJ2-2	TRBV6-2/TRBV6-3
TGCGCCAGCAGCTTGCCCGCGGGGCTAAGGCAGTACTTC	CASSLPAGLRQYF	-	-	TRBJ2-7	TRBV5-1
TGTGCCAGCAGCCAGTGGAGGGGCCAAGAGACCCAGTACTTC	CASSQWRGQETQYF	-	-	TRBJ2-5	TRBV6-5
TGTGCCGTAGGTTTGAGACTAGGTAACATTCAGTACTTC	CAVGLRLGNIQYF	once	-	TRBJ2-4	TRBV19
TGTGCCAGCAGTTCTAACAGGGTGAGGGGCTATGGCTACACCTTC	CASSSNRVRGYGYTF	-	-	TRBJ1-2	TRBV6-2/TRBV6-3
TGTGCCAGCAGCCTCGGGGAGATTAACTATGGCTACACCTTC	CASSLGEINYGYTF	-	-	TRBJ1-2	TRBV3-1/TRBV3-2
TGTGCCAGCAGTGAAGTCGCGACAGGGGATCAGCCCCAGCATTTT	CASSEVATGDQPQHF	-	TRBD1	TRBJ1-5	TRBV6-1
TGTGCCAGCAGCTCCCGAGGGGGCGCGGAGTTAGAAGCTTTCTTT	CASSSRGGAELEAFF	-	TRBD1	TRBJ1-1	TRBV7-2
TGCGCCAGCAGCTTGGACCTGCCGGGACAGGGCGGTGGGAACACTGAAGCTTTCTTT	CASSLDLPGQGGGNTEAFF	-	TRBD1	TRBJ1-1	TRBV5-1
TGTGCCAGTAGCCCCAGTTACAATGGCTACACCTTC	CASSPSYNGYTF	-	-	TRBJ1-2	TRBV19
TGTGCCAGCAGCCAAGAACCGTCAGGACAAATGCCCCAGCATTTT	CASSQEPSGQMPQHF	once	-	TRBJ1-5	TRBV3-1/TRBV3-2
TGTGCCAGCAGCCCCCGGGGGGGAATGAGGTATTTT	CASSPRGGMRYF	-	-	TRBJ1-3	TRBV3-1/TRBV3-2
TGTGCCAGCAGCCAAGACGGTCCCATGACAGGGAGTGGCTACACCTTC	CASSQDGPMTGSGYTF	once	TRBD1	TRBJ1-2	TRBV3-1/TRBV3-2
TGCGCCAGCAGCCAACCGGACAGGGTAAACGAAAAACTGTTTTTT	CASSQPDRVNEKLFF	-	TRBD1	TRBJ1-4	TRBV4-1
TGCGCCAGCAGTGAATCCGGGACAGGGGTTACTGAAGCTTTCTTT	CASSESGTGVTEAFF	-	TRBD1	TRBJ1-1	TRBV10-1
TGTGCCAGCATCCCCGGGAAGTTGGGGGGCTACACCTTC	CASIPGKLGGYTF	-	-	TRBJ1-2	TRBV6-5
TGCGCCAGCAAAGAAGGACAGGGTTACACTGAAGCTTTCTTT	CASKEGQGYTEAFF	once	TRBD1	TRBJ1-1	TRBV10-2
TGTGCCAGCAGCAAGGCCGGGACAGAAAACACTGAAGCTTTCTTT	CASSKAGTENTEAFF	-	-	TRBJ1-1	TRBV21-1
TGCGCCAGCAGCTTGGGGGCAACTGGAAACACCATATATTTT	CASSLGATGNTIYF	-	-	TRBJ1-3	TRBV5-1
TGCGCCAGCAGATTGACTAGCGGGGGAATCTACAATGAGCAGTTCTTC	CASRLTSGGIYNEQFF	-	TRBD2	TRBJ2-1	TRBV5-1
TGTGCCAGCAGGCGACTAGCGGGGGGAAGAATAACAGATACGCAGTATTTT	CASRRLAGGRITDTQYF	-	TRBD2	TRBJ2-3	TRBV5-4
TGTGCCAGCAGTACCCACGACAGGGGGCAGTTGGGTAACTATGGCTACACCTTC	CASSTHDRGQLGNYGYTF	-	TRBD1	TRBJ1-2	TRBV6-2/TRBV6-3
TGTGCCAGCAGCCAGGAGGTGGTCTCCCCTGAAGCTTTCTTT	CASSQEVVSPEAFF	once	-	TRBJ1-1	TRBV3-1/TRBV3-2
TGTGCCAGCAGCCTAACGGGACAGCCACTCTATGGCTACACCTTC	CASSLTGQPLYGYTF	-	TRBD1	TRBJ1-2	TRBV5-4
TGTGCCAGCTCACTCACCCAGGGTCGTGAAGCTTTCTTT	CASSLTQGREAFF	few	-	TRBJ1-1	TRBV18
TGTGCCAGCAGTGAAGAGTACTATGGCTACACCTTC	CASSEEYYGYTF	-	-	TRBJ1-2	TRBV25-1